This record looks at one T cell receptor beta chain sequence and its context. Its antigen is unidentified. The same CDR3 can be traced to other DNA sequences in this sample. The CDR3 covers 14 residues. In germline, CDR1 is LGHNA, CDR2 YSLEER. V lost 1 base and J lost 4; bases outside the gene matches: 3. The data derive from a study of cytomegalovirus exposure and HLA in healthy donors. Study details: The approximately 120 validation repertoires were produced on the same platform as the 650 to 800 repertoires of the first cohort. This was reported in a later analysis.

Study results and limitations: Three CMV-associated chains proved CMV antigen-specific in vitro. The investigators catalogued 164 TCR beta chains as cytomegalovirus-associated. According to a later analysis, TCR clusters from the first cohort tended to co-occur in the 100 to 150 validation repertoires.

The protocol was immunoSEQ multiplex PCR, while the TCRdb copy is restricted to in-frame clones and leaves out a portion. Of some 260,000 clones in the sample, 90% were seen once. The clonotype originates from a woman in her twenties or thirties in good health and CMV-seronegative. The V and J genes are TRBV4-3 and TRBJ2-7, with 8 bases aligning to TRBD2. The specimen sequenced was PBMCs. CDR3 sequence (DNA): TGCGCCAGCAGCCAAGCACTAGCGGCGTACGAGCAGTACTTC. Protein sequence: CASSQALAAYEQYF.